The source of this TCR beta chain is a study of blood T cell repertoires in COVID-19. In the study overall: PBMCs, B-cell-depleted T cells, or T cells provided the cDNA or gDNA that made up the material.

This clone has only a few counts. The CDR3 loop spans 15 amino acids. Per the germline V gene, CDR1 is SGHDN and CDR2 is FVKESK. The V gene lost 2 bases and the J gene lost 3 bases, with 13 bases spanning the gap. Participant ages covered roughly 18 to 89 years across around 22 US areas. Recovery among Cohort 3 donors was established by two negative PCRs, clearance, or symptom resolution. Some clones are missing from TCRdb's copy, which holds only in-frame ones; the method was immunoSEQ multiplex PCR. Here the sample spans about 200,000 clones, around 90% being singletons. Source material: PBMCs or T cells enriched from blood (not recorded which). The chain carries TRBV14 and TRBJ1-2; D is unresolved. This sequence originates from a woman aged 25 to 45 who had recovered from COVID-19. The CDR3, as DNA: TGTGCCAGCAGCCAACGTTCGACCGGGGACTATGGCTACACCTTC. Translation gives CASSQRSTGDYGYTF. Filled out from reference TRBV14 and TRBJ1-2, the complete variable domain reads EAGVTQFPSHSVIEKGQTVTLRCDPISGHDNLYWYRRVMGKEIKFLLHFVKESKQDESGMPNNRFLAERTGGTYSTLKVQPAELEDSGVYFCASSQRSTGDYGYTFGSGTRLTVV.